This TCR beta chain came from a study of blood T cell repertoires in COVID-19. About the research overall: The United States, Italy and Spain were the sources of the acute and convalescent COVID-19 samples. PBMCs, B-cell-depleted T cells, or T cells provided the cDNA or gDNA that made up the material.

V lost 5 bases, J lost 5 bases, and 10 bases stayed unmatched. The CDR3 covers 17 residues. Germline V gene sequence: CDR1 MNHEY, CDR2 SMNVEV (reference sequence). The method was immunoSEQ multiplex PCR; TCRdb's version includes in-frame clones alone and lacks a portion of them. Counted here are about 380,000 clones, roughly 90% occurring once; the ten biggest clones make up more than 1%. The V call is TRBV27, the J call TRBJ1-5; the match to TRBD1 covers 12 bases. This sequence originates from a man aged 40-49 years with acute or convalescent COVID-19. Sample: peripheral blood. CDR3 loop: CASSPGTGGEGHQPQHF. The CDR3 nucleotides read TGTGCCAGCAGTCCTGGGACAGGGGGCGAAGGTCATCAGCCCCAGCATTTT.